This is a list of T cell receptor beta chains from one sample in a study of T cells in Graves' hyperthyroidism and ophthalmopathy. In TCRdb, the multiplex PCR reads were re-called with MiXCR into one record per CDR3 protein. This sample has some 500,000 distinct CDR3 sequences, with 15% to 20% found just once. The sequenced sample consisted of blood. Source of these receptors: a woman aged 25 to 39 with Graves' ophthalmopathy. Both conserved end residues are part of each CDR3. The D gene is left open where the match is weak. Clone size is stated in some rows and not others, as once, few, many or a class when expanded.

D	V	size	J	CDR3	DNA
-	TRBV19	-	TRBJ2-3	CVLAIDTQYF	TGTGTTCTAGCGATAGATACGCAGTATTTT
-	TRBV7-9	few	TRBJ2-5	CASSLYGTRGETQYF	TGTGCCAGCAGCTTGTACGGGACTCGAGGAGAGACCCAGTACTTC
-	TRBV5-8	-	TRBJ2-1	CASSLKPSYNEQFF	TGTGCCAGCAGCTTGAAGCCTTCCTACAATGAGCAGTTCTTC
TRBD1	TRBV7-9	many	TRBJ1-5	CASSLTGDQPQHF	TGTGCCAGCAGCTTAACAGGGGACCAGCCCCAGCATTTT
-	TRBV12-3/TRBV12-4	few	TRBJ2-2	CASSPGSLFLNTGELFF	TGTGCCAGCAGCCCCGGGTCTCTCTTCTTGAACACCGGGGAGCTGTTTTTT
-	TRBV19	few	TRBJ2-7	CASSIDPTHLSYEQYF	TGTGCCAGTAGTATAGACCCAACACACCTCTCCTACGAGCAGTACTTC
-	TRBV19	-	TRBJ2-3	CASSTPRRADTQYF	TGTGCCAGTAGTACGCCCAGGCGGGCAGATACGCAGTATTTT
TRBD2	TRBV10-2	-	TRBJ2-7	CASSAEVAGSFEQYF	TGCGCCAGCAGCGCTGAGGTAGCGGGATCATTCGAGCAGTACTTC
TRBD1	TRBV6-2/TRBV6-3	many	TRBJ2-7	CASSWGTGGDEQYF	TGTGCCAGCAGCTGGGGGACAGGGGGCGACGAGCAGTACTTC
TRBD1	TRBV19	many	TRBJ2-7	CASSPTRIGQGAYEQYF	TGTGCCAGTAGTCCGACCCGTATAGGACAGGGGGCCTACGAGCAGTACTTC
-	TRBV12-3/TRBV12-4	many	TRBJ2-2	CASTANRQGLGTGELFF	TGTGCCAGCACCGCTAATCGTCAGGGTCTCGGCACCGGGGAGCTGTTTTTT
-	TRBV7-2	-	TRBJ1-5	CASSLVRQGNQPQHF	TGTGCCAGCAGCTTAGTCAGACAGGGCAATCAGCCCCAGCATTTT
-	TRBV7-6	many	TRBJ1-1	CASRTAEFWGNTEAFF	TGTGCCAGCAGGACCGCCGAATTCTGGGGGAACACTGAAGCTTTCTTT
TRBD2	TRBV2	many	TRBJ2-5	CASSEAKAGGKTQYF	TGTGCCAGCAGTGAAGCAAAAGCGGGAGGAAAGACCCAGTACTTC
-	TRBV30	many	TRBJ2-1	CAQKRQLYYNEQFF	TGTGCCCAAAAGCGACAGCTCTACTACAATGAGCAGTTCTTC
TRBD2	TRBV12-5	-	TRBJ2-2	CASGLAGLAGGSGELFF	TGTGCTAGTGGTTTGGCCGGACTAGCGGGAGGATCCGGGGAGCTGTTTTTT
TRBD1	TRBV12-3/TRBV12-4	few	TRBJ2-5	CASSFAQGVGRETQYF	TGTGCCAGCAGTTTTGCCCAGGGGGTAGGTCGGGAGACCCAGTACTTC
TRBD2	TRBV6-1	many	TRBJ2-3	CASSGTSGSPDTQYF	TGTGCCAGCAGCGGGACTAGCGGGAGCCCAGATACGCAGTATTTT
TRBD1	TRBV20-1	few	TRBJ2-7	CSAGDRGRYEQYF	TGCAGTGCTGGGGACAGGGGGAGGTACGAGCAGTACTTC
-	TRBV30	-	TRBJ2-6	CAWTLGGSWGAGANVLTF	TGTGCCTGGACCCTCGGGGGTAGCTGGGGCGCTGGGGCCAACGTCCTGACTTTC
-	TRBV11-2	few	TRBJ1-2	CASSQIQGFGYTF	TGTGCCAGCAGCCAGATACAGGGCTTCGGCTACACCTTC
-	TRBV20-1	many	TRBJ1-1	CSASARMNTEAFF	TGCAGTGCTAGTGCACGTATGAACACTGAAGCTTTCTTT
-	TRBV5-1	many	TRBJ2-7	CASSLTGVRSYEQYF	TGCGCCAGCAGCTTGACCGGTGTACGTTCCTACGAGCAGTACTTC
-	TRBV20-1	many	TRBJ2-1	CSANGGVRNEQFF	TGCAGTGCTAATGGGGGAGTCCGGAATGAGCAGTTCTTC
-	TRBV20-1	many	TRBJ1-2	CSARDQAGWGYTF	TGCAGTGCTAGAGATCAGGCAGGGTGGGGCTACACCTTC
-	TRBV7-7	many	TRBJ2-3	CASSPPGGGDTQYF	TGTGCTAGCAGCCCACCCGGCGGCGGGGATACGCAGTATTTT
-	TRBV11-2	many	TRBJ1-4	CASILGLAPNEKLFF	TGTGCCAGCATCCTAGGGTTGGCCCCTAATGAAAAACTGTTTTTT
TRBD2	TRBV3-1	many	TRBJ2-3	CASSQVVGLGGPDTQYF	TGTGCCAGCAGCCAAGTCGTGGGACTAGGAGGGCCAGATACGCAGTATTTT
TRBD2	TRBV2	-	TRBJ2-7	CASSAGAGGSSSYEQYF	TGTGCCAGCAGTGCAGGAGCGGGAGGTTCCAGCTCCTACGAGCAGTACTTC
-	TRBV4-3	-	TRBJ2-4	CASSRNLAAKNIQYF	TGCGCCAGCAGCCGGAATCTAGCGGCCAAAAACATTCAGTACTTC
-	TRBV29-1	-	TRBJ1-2	CSVEDPIWLNGYTF	TGCAGCGTTGAAGATCCGATTTGGCTCAACGGCTACACCTTC
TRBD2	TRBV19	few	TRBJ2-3	CASSIVAGSTDTQYF	TGTGCCAGTAGTATAGTAGCGGGGAGCACAGATACGCAGTATTTT
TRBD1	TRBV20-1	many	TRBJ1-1	CSALPGQGARTEAFF	TGCAGTGCTTTGCCGGGACAGGGGGCGCGCACTGAAGCTTTCTTT
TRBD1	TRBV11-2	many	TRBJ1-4	CASSSNPRDRNRDGEKLFF	TGTGCCAGCAGCTCCAACCCCCGGGACAGAAATCGCGACGGTGAAAAACTGTTTTTT
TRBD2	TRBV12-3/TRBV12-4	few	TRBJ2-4	CASSLMGLANIQYF	TGTGCCAGCAGTTTAATGGGACTAGCTAACATTCAGTACTTC
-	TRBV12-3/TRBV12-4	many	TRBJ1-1	CASSFGQGEAFF	TGTGCCAGCAGTTTTGGGCAGGGTGAAGCTTTCTTT
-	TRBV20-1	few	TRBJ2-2	CSATGDANTGELFF	TGCAGTGCTACAGGGGACGCGAACACCGGGGAGCTGTTTTTT
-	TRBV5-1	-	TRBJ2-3	CASTTGSDTQYF	TGCGCCAGCACAACAGGGTCCGATACGCAGTATTTT
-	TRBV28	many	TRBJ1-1	CASSLFPDSEAFF	TGTGCCAGCAGTTTATTCCCGGACAGTGAAGCTTTCTTT
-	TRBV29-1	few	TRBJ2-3	CSVDGDDIGFTDTQYF	TGCAGCGTTGATGGGGATGATATCGGGTTTACAGATACGCAGTATTTT
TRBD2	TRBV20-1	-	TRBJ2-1	CSARHSQREPYNEQFF	TGCAGTGCTAGGCACTCTCAGCGGGAACCCTACAATGAGCAGTTCTTC
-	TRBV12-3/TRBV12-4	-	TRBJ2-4	CASSPTTKNIQYF	TGTGCCAGCAGTCCAACAACCAAAAACATTCAGTACTTC
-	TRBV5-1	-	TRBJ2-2	CASSLRSLNTGELFF	TGCGCCAGCAGCTTGAGGTCCCTTAACACCGGGGAGCTGTTTTTT
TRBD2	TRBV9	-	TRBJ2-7	CASSPGTSGRFGHEQYF	TGTGCCAGCAGCCCCGGGACTAGCGGGAGATTTGGCCACGAGCAGTACTTC
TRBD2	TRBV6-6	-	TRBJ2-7	CASSYSISGSTYEQYF	TGTGCCAGCAGTTACTCGATTAGCGGGAGCACCTACGAGCAGTACTTC
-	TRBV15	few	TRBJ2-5	CAISRDRAGETQYF	TGTGCCATCAGCAGAGATCGCGCCGGGGAGACCCAGTACTTC
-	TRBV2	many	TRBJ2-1	CASSVLTNEQFF	TGTGCCAGCAGTGTTCTAACGAATGAGCAGTTCTTC
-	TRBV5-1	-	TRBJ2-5	CASSLGTRPNQETQYF	TGTGCCAGCAGCTTGGGGACGCGGCCTAACCAAGAGACCCAGTACTTC
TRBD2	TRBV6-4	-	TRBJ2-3	CASRKLAGGADTQYF	TGTGCCAGCAGAAAACTAGCGGGAGGCGCAGATACGCAGTATTTT
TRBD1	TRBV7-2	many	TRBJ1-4	CASSPGQGREKLFF	TGTGCCAGCAGCCCCGGACAGGGGCGAGAAAAACTGTTTTTT